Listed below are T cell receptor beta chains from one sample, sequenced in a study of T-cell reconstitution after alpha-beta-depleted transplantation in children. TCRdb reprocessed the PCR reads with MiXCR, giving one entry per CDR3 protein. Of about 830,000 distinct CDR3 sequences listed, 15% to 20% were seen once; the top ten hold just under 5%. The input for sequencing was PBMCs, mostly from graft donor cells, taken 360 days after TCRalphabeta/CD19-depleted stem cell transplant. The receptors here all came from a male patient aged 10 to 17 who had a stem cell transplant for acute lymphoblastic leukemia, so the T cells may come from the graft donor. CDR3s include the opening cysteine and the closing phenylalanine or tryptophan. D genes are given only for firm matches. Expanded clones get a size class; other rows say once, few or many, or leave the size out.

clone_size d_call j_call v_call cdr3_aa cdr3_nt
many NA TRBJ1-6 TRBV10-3 CAISERNNSPLHF TGTGCCATCAGTGAACGGAATAATTCACCCCTCCACTTT
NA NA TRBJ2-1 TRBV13 CASSLRFLEQFF TGTGCCAGCAGCTTAAGATTTCTGGAGCAGTTCTTC
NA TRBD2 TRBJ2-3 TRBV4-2 CASSQASGRSADTQYF TGTGCCAGCAGCCAGGCTAGCGGGAGGTCTGCAGATACGCAGTATTTT
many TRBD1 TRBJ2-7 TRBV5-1 CASSSTTGTGHYEQYF TGCGCCAGCTCCTCTACTACCGGGACAGGGCACTACGAGCAGTACTTC
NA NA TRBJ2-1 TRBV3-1 CASSQDWPSGNEQFF TGTGCCAGCAGCCAAGATTGGCCCAGCGGCAATGAGCAGTTCTTC
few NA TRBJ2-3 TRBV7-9 CASSPPSLAADTQYF TGTGCCAGCAGCCCGCCATCACTAGCAGCTGATACGCAGTATTTT
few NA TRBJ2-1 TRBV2 CASGLVSYNEQFF TGTGCCAGCGGACTTGTATCCTACAATGAGCAGTTCTTC
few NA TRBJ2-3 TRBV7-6 CASSLGVRRRSTDTQYF TGTGCCAGCAGCTTAGGAGTCCGGAGGCGCAGCACAGATACGCAGTATTTT
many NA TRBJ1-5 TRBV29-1 CSVADSILSNQPQHF TGCAGCGTTGCTGACAGTATACTTAGCAATCAGCCCCAGCATTTT
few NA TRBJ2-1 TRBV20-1 CSVKAERGLNEQFF TGCAGTGTCAAAGCGGAGAGGGGACTTAATGAGCAGTTCTTC
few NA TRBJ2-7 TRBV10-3 CAISGDKYSYEQYF TGTGCCATCAGTGGAGATAAATACTCCTACGAGCAGTACTTC
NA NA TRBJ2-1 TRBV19 CASSINPGSYNEQFF TGTGCCAGTAGTATAAACCCGGGCTCCTACAATGAGCAGTTCTTC
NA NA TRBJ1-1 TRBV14 CASSQLEPGRWNTEAFF TGTGCCAGCAGCCAGCTCGAACCGGGACGCTGGAACACTGAAGCTTTCTTT
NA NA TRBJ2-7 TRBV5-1 CASSLAPGRKAEQYF TGCGCCAGCAGCTTGGCCCCGGGACGGAAGGCCGAGCAGTACTTC
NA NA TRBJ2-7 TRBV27 CASSLLAGQSPYEQYF TGTGCCAGCAGTTTATTGGCTGGCCAGTCCCCCTACGAGCAGTACTTC
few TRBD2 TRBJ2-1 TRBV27 CASSARDYYNEQFF TGTGCCAGCAGTGCCCGGGACTACTACAATGAGCAGTTCTTC
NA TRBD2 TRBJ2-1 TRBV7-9 CASSWGLAGSFYNEQFF TGTGCCAGCAGCTGGGGACTAGCGGGTTCCTTCTACAATGAGCAGTTCTTC
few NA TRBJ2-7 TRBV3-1 CASSQNSGSTYEQYF TGTGCCAGCAGCCAAAATAGCGGCTCTACCTACGAGCAGTACTTC
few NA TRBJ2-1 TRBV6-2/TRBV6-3 CASSPLGGLEQFF TGTGCCAGCTCCCCCTTGGGGGGGCTAGAGCAGTTCTTC
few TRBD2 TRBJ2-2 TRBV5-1 CASSLVSSGSAMNTGELFF TGCGCCAGCAGCTTGGTGTCTAGCGGGAGCGCTATGAACACCGGGGAGCTGTTTTTT
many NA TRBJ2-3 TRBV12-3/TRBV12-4 CASSLRGPTWADTQYF TGTGCCAGCAGTTTAAGGGGCCCGACTTGGGCCGATACGCAGTATTTT
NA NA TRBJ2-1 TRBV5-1 CASSERASSYNEQFF TGCGCCAGCTCGGAGCGGGCGAGCTCCTACAATGAGCAGTTCTTC
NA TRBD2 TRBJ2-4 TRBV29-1 CSAGTSGALAKNIQYF TGCAGCGCGGGGACTAGCGGGGCCCTAGCCAAAAACATTCAGTACTTC